The sequence of this TCR beta chain was determined in a study of cytomegalovirus exposure and HLA in healthy donors (dated by TCRdb to the late 2010s). Regarding the study in general: According to an earlier analysis of 587 of the donors, 150 million to 200 million T cells yielded over 90 million unique TCR beta sequences and more than 250 Gb of sequence data. An early release covering approximately 600 HLA-typed donors comprised roughly 300 gigabases of sequencing data and approximately 80 million unique TCR sequences. Besides the first cohort of 550 to 750 subjects, a separate validation cohort made up of 120 different subjects was used. Using immunosequencing, the study profiled T cell repertoires from 500 to 800 subjects and related those repertoires to cytomegalovirus serostatus. Rather than using new phenotypic data, the later analysis identified candidate immune exposures from TCR beta sequences and from how often those sequences occurred across donors. High-throughput TCR immunosequencing, statistical association of individual TCRs with disease status, and machine learning were combined to predict cytomegalovirus infection status. Among about 400 genotyped donors of the cohort, an average of around 240,000 unique TCR beta nucleotide sequences was sequenced per donor, of which approximately 18% were non-productive. About five DR-DQ haplotypes were handled as single units for association and clustering, since linkage in the cohort was strong. In an earlier analysis of 587 of the donors, high-throughput TCR beta sequencing was used to judge whether each TCR beta V gene segment behaved as functional or pseudogenic. Typing coverage differed by locus: A, B, C, DRB1 and DQB1 were typed in about 620-640 donors, DQA1 in about 550, DPA1 in 600 to 610, and DPB1 in 400 to 480. Donor age, sex, ethnicity and CMV serostatus were compiled together with the repertoire data. The study aimed to test whether signatures of past pathogen exposure could be identified by cataloging public T cell receptors. HLA typing covered class I and class II loci at four-digit resolution. The genetic ancestry cluster associated with self-reported Caucasian donors included 81% of the 398 genotyped donors. Every repertoire in the discovery cohort had been generated on one and the same sequencing platform. In a later analysis, previously published TCR beta repertoires from more than 500 donors were re-analyzed and high-resolution HLA genotyping was added so that TCR occurrence patterns could be studied. A later genetic analysis used genome-wide SNP genotypes for about 55% of the 666 donors, treating that subset as a discovery cohort.

Points the paper makes about the study in general: When HLA alleles, especially DR and DQ, strongly co-occurred, attributing TCR associations to individual alleles was difficult. In a later analysis, 15,000 to 20,000 TCR beta sequences were associated with specific HLA alleles at a false discovery rate of 0.05. In a later analysis, TCR association rates were found to vary across HLA loci, with the most associated TCRs seen for DRB1 alleles and the fewest for HLA-C alleles. Roughly uniform sequencing depth across donors was assumed in presence/absence analyses, although this assumption may not hold. A few of the identified cytomegalovirus-associated TCR beta chains were confirmed in vitro to be specific for cytomegalovirus antigens. A later analysis found that most CMV-associated TCR beta chains appeared HLA-restricted, with HLA associations seemingly driven largely by CMV exposure. Across donors, most TCR sequences were observed very rarely, whereas some public TCRs were present in many individuals. Because some donors lacked HLA typing at each locus, the association tests relied only on the typed subset. A group of highly shared sequence variants was considered likely to be a technical artifact of the sequencing pipeline. A further reported finding was that TCR beta sequences accurately predicted the HLA-A and HLA-B alleles for most subjects in the first cohort. This cohort had only TCR beta chains sequenced, and the lack of alpha or paired-chain data limited which features could be detected. The study gave a list of about 150 TCR beta chains associated with cytomegalovirus. According to the authors, the approach could potentially be generalized to other disease states and immunological phenotypes. Linkage disequilibrium might explain the correlated functional status among segregating V segments, but an unknown experimental factor could not be excluded. Immune exposure information for the cohort was limited to CMV serostatus. According to a later genetic analysis, donors in an Asian-associated ancestry cluster had fewer N-insertions in productive TCRs than the approximately 670-donor mean. The classifier was reported to diagnose cytomegalovirus status with high specificity and sensitivity in both the original cohort and the validation cohort. In a later genetic analysis, a missense DCLRE1C variant was associated with V-gene and J-gene trimming of TCR beta chains, and the association was replicated in an independent cohort. Some IMGT-functional V segments, including TRBV6-2 and TRBV6-3, could not be told apart with the 87-base-pair reads, so those segments were excluded. In a later analysis, HLA-associated TCR beta chains were found to be more clonally expanded and to have lower generation probabilities than equally common non-associated chains. A later analysis reported that several top co-occurrence clusters appeared linked to parvovirus B19, influenza, CMV and Epstein-Barr virus. Because counts were too low, some 16 rarely observed V segments, including chromosome 9 orphons, were excluded from the earlier analysis of 587 of the donors. An earlier analysis of approximately 540 of the donors showed that most TCR beta V segments appeared in productive rearrangements either about 87% or about 30% of the time, which broadly matched IMGT annotations.

Libraries were built with the immunoSEQ multiplex PCR assay. For the multiplex PCR, a mixture combining 60 forward primers for TCR Vbeta segments and 13 reverse primers for TCR Jbeta segments was used. A multiplex PCR assay on genomic DNA amplified the CDR3 region of rearranged TCR beta genes. On the Illumina HiSeq System, the amplified TCR beta libraries were sequenced as 87-base-pair reads. The paper's data handling went like this. In a later analysis, tens of millions of unique TCR beta chains were counted across the 500 to 850 repertoires, and roughly 10 million of these chains were shared by at least two donors. Raw reads were error-corrected and collapsed into unique sequences by a nearest-neighbor algorithm in which closely related sequences were merged to remove PCR and sequencing errors. To assign V, D and J gene segments, CDR3 sequences were aligned to IMGT reference sequences. For a sequence to be retained, a match of at least six nucleotides to both a V gene segment and a J gene segment was required. Rearrangements were classified as productive when the CDR3 lacked stop codons and remained in frame with V and J, and all other rearrangements were classified as non-productive. CDR3 was defined by IMGT convention, running from the second conserved V-encoded cysteine to the conserved J-encoded phenylalanine. Sequences without an unambiguous match to a single V gene segment were excluded from the earlier analysis of approximately 560 of the donors. In an earlier analysis of 450 to 700 of the donors, V segments were called functional above 56.7% productive rearrangements and were called segregating when the between-donor standard deviation exceeded 5%. A statistical classification framework was developed to diagnose cytomegalovirus status using the catalog of TCR beta chain sequences. In a later analysis, V and J genes were assigned by comparing TCR nucleotide sequences against IMGT/GENE-DB human TR gene sequences. In a later analysis, CDR3 sequences and most-parsimonious VDJ recombination scenarios were assigned using the TCRdist pipeline. In a later analysis, every TCR beta chain was defined by the combination of its CDR3 amino acid sequence and its V-gene family, and reads without a unique V-gene family were dropped. As a way to deal with suspected cross-contamination and a sequencing artifact, a later analysis dropped more than 500 nucleotide sequences that were highly shared and had low generation probability. In a later analysis, a clonal expansion index was calculated for each public chain from normalized within-repertoire ranks of inferred template counts. In a later analysis, generation probabilities were computed with a VDJ recombination model fitted to out-of-frame rearrangements, and the resulting probabilities were checked against IGoR. In a later analysis, TCR-TCR, TCR-HLA and TCR-CMV co-occurrence was scored with hypergeometric tests, and a repertoire-size bias correction was applied to TCR pairs. False discovery rates were estimated in a later analysis by permuting HLA or CMV assignments 20 times. In a later analysis, co-occurring TCRs were grouped with DBSCAN, and TCRdist sequence similarity was added when clustering was performed within HLA-allele-positive subsets. Repertoires with fewer than 30,000 or more than 120,000 public chains were left out of co-occurrence clustering, as were several repertoires with anomalous nucleotide sharing. TCRdb took this table from immuneACCESS and kept in-frame rearrangements with V and J called. Such tables lack part of the clones; where checked against another copy, unresolved V genes explain under half of the gap, and the rest is unexplained. The V and J calls and clone size are taken from that table; D and trimming were inferred from the DNA. Counted in this sample were more than 95,000 clones; approximately 80% of them appeared once. The ten largest clones capture roughly 3.9% of the sample.

In total, roughly 670 healthy bone marrow donors made up the cohort. At the time of sampling, every cohort member was nominally healthy, though immune exposures that went unrecorded were likely present. The donor tested CMV seronegative and was one of the 352 seronegative cohort members. A peripheral blood sample was collected from each donor, and TCR beta sequencing was performed on peripheral blood mononuclear cells. The Qiagen DNeasy Blood Extraction Kit was used to extract genomic DNA from the blood cell samples. Compared with germline, V lacks 5 bases and J lacks 2 bases; bases without a gene match: 4. From the germline V gene (reference sequence), CDR1 is SGHNT and CDR2 is YYREEE. The CDR3 spans 14 residues, from the cysteine through the phenylalanine. The CDR3 DNA has 42 bases and is translated from base 1. A remark on this clone: There is no known antigen for this receptor. No per-base quality is available; no much larger clone lies one base away.

Recombination joined TRBV5-4 with TRBJ2-7; 10 bases in the middle match TRBD2. What was sequenced was PBMCs. This sequence originates from a woman younger than 45 in good health and CMV-seronegative. The DNA sequence reads TGTGCCAGCAGTAAAGCGGGAGGGCCCTACGAGCAGTACTTC. It codes for CASSKAGGPYEQYF.